Listed below are T cell receptor beta chains from one sample, sequenced in a study of Ad26.COV2.S vaccination and SARS-CoV-2 variants. Libraries were prepared by immunoSEQ multiplex PCR; TCRdb keeps only in-frame clonotypes and omits some of them. The data contain more than 300,000 clones, roughly 80% of them singletons. This specimen consisted of peripheral blood, obtained in a trial of Ad26.COV2.S vaccine versus placebo. Receptor source: a person between 18 and 60 years old who received the Ad26.COV2.S COVID-19 vaccine or a placebo. Each CDR3 is given with its conserved first and last residue. A D gene is named only where the DNA matches it firmly. Not every row has a clone size; where given, it reads once, few, many or a size class.

.	TRBV6-5	TRBD1	TRBJ1-1	TGTGCCAGCAGTTACGGCTACCGGGACAGGGGGGGAGCTTTCTTT	CASSYGYRDRGGAFF
.	TRBV20-1	.	TRBJ2-7	TGCAGTGCTAGTCACCGCCCCCACAGGGACACCTACGAGCAGTACTTC	CSASHRPHRDTYEQYF
.	TRBV10-3	TRBD1	TRBJ2-2	TGTGCCATCAGTGACACAGGGGTGGGGACCGGGGAGCTGTTTTTT	CAISDTGVGTGELFF
.	TRBV5-4	TRBD1	TRBJ1-6	TGTGCCAGCAGCATCGCCATAGGGACAGGGAATTCACCCCTCCACTTT	CASSIAIGTGNSPLHF
.	TRBV7-9	.	TRBJ1-2	TGTGCCAGCAGCTTATTGAGGGACGGCTACACCTTC	CASSLLRDGYTF
.	TRBV4-2	.	TRBJ2-2	TGTGCCAGCAGCCAAGGGTTTCCCTCAGCCACCGGGGAGCTGTTTTTT	CASSQGFPSATGELFF
once	TRBV6-5	.	TRBJ1-5	TGTGCCAGCACCGACGCCGGCAATCAGCCCCAGCATTTT	CASTDAGNQPQHF
.	TRBV7-9	.	TRBJ1-4	TGTGCCAGCAGCCCAAGGGGGTTCGAGGGACTGTTTTTT	CASSPRGFEGLFF
.	TRBV2	TRBD2	TRBJ2-1	TGTGCCAGCAGGGCGACTAGCGGGGGGCGAAATGAGCAGTTCTTC	CASRATSGGRNEQFF
.	TRBV2	TRBD1	TRBJ1-1	TGTGCCAGCAGTCGGACAGGAAACCCCAGAGACACTGAAGCTTTCTTT	CASSRTGNPRDTEAFF
.	TRBV28	.	TRBJ2-7	TGTGCCAGCAGTTTATTGCAGGGTAGGGACTACGAGCAGTACTTC	CASSLLQGRDYEQYF
.	TRBV3-1/TRBV3-2	TRBD1	TRBJ1-2	TGTGCCAGCAGCCAAGGTACAGGGGCTGGGTATTATGGCTACACCTTC	CASSQGTGAGYYGYTF
.	TRBV28	.	TRBJ1-1	TGTGCCAGCAGCCCCCCAGGGGCCACTGAAGCTTTCTTT	CASSPPGATEAFF
.	TRBV25-1	.	TRBJ2-3	TGTGCCAGCAGTGATTTGGAGGCGTCGCCAGATACGCAGTATTTT	CASSDLEASPDTQYF
.	TRBV14	.	TRBJ2-4	TGTGCCAGCAGCCAAGTTGGAGGGGGCAAAAACATTCAGTACTTC	CASSQVGGGKNIQYF
.	TRBV2	.	TRBJ2-1	TGTGCCAGCACCAGGGAGCTAGCTTACAATGAGCAGTTCTTC	CASTRELAYNEQFF
few	TRBV15	.	TRBJ1-1	TGTGCCACCAGCATAGCAGCCAACACTGAAGCTTTCTTT	CATSIAANTEAFF
.	TRBV2	TRBD2	TRBJ2-3	TGTGCCAGCAGTGTATATACTAGCGGGGGCACAGATACGCAGTATTTT	CASSVYTSGGTDTQYF
.	TRBV11-2	.	TRBJ1-3	TGTGCCAGCAGCCCCTACCTCAGATCCTCTGGAAACACCATATATTTT	CASSPYLRSSGNTIYF
.	TRBV19	.	TRBJ1-2	TGTGCCAGTAGTGTTACAGACACTTTTGCTAACTATGGCTACACCTTC	CASSVTDTFANYGYTF
.	TRBV28	.	TRBJ1-1	TGTGCCAGCAGTGGGGAAACTGAAGCTTTCTTT	CASSGETEAFF
.	TRBV27	TRBD2	TRBJ2-7	TGTGCCAGCAGCTCAAAGCGGGGGGTCTCCTACGAGCAGTACTTC	CASSSKRGVSYEQYF
.	TRBV5-1	.	TRBJ2-7	TGCGCCAGCAGCTTTGGTGGCCGCGACGAGCAGTACTTC	CASSFGGRDEQYF
.	TRBV30	TRBD1	TRBJ1-1	TGTGCCTGGCATCACAGGGGGCGTGGGAACACTGAAGCTTTCTTT	CAWHHRGRGNTEAFF
.	TRBV25-1	TRBD1	TRBJ1-2	TGTGCCAGCAGTGAATGGGTTTCAGGGGGTTACAGAGGCTACACCTTC	CASSEWVSGGYRGYTF
.	TRBV5-8	.	TRBJ2-5	TGTGCCAGCAGCTTTGAATGGGGGCAAGAGACCCAGTACTTC	CASSFEWGQETQYF
.	TRBV27	TRBD1	TRBJ1-5	TGTGCCAGCAGTGGCATAGGACAGGGCTCTCAGCCCCAGCATTTT	CASSGIGQGSQPQHF
once	TRBV27	.	TRBJ1-1	TGTGCCAGCAGTTTAAATTCAGGCAACACTGAAGCTTTCTTT	CASSLNSGNTEAFF
.	TRBV10-3	TRBD1	TRBJ2-4	TGTGCCATCAGTGATGTTGGGACAGGGGAAAACATTCAGTACTTC	CAISDVGTGENIQYF
few	TRBV5-4	TRBD1	TRBJ2-5	TGTGCCAGCAGCTTGGCGGGGACAGGGAAAGAGACCCAGTACTTC	CASSLAGTGKETQYF
.	TRBV4-1	.	TRBJ2-7	TGCGCCAGCAGCCGAATGACAAGCTCCTACGAGCAGTACTTC	CASSRMTSSYEQYF
.	TRBV12-3/TRBV12-4	.	TRBJ2-7	TGTGCCAGCAGTCCCACTTACGAGCAGTACTTC	CASSPTYEQYF
.	TRBV24-1	.	TRBJ2-5	TGTGCCACCAGCCCTCCGGGGGAGACCCAGTACTTC	CATSPPGETQYF
.	TRBV28	.	TRBJ1-1	TGTGCCAGCAGTTCTCGGGGGGCCGAGAACACTGAAGCTTTCTTT	CASSSRGAENTEAFF
.	TRBV7-9	.	TRBJ2-7	TGTGCCAGCAGCTTAGTAGGGATAGACGAGCAGTACTTC	CASSLVGIDEQYF
few	TRBV11-3	TRBD1	TRBJ2-7	TGTGCCAGCAACAACAGGGGTCCCTACGAGCAGTACTTC	CASNNRGPYEQYF
once	TRBV19	.	TRBJ2-6	TGTGCCAGTAGTATATCAGGGGCTGGGGCCAACGTCCTGACTTTC	CASSISGAGANVLTF
.	TRBV7-9	TRBD1	TRBJ2-3	TGTGCCAGCAGCTTACTATGGACAGGTAGCACAGATACGCAGTATTTT	CASSLLWTGSTDTQYF
.	TRBV6-5	.	TRBJ2-5	TGTGCCAGCAGTTACTCGAGAGTGGCAGAGACCCAGTACTTC	CASSYSRVAETQYF
.	TRBV19	TRBD1	TRBJ2-2	TGTGCCAGTAGTATCCAGACAGGGGCAGACACCGGGGAGCTGTTTTTT	CASSIQTGADTGELFF
.	TRBV19	TRBD2	TRBJ2-7	TGTGCCAGTAGTCCAAGGGGACTAGCGGGGAACTACGAGCAGTACTTC	CASSPRGLAGNYEQYF
.	TRBV5-6	.	TRBJ1-4	TGTGCCAGCAGCTTGGGAATTGTAATCAGTCGGGCTAATGAAAAACTGTTTTTT	CASSLGIVISRANEKLFF
.	TRBV27	.	TRBJ1-5	TGTGCCAGCAGGGGGCAGGGGTTGAGCAATCAGCCCCAGCATTTT	CASRGQGLSNQPQHF
.	TRBV6-6	TRBD1	TRBJ1-5	TGTGCCAGCAGTCGACAGGGGGTTAATAGCAATCAGCCCCAGCATTTT	CASSRQGVNSNQPQHF
.	TRBV21-1	.	TRBJ1-4	TGTGCCAGCAGCAAAAAGGAATACAGGGCTCCGGAAAAACTGTTTTTT	CASSKKEYRAPEKLFF
.	TRBV11-3	.	TRBJ1-2	TGTGCCAGCAGCACCCAGGTTGCGGGTTTGGGGGGCTACACCTTC	CASSTQVAGLGGYTF
.	TRBV6-4	.	TRBJ1-1	TGTGCCAGCAGTGACTCTTCAGAGAACACTGAAGCTTTCTTT	CASSDSSENTEAFF
.	TRBV7-3	.	TRBJ1-2	TGTGCCAGCAGCTTAACGTTCACGGCAGACGAATATGGCTACACCTTC	CASSLTFTADEYGYTF
.	TRBV7-3	TRBD1	TRBJ1-1	TGTGCCAGCAGCACGGGACAGGGGAAAGCTTTCTTT	CASSTGQGKAFF
.	TRBV6-5	.	TRBJ2-4	TGTGCCAGCCTTTCTCGATCCGACATTCAGTACTTC	CASLSRSDIQYF
.	TRBV7-8	TRBD1	TRBJ2-5	TGTGCCAGCAGCTGGACAGGGGTTCCTTCCCAAGAAGAGACCCAGTACTTC	CASSWTGVPSQEETQYF
.	TRBV6-6	.	TRBJ2-5	TGTGCCAGCAGTTACTCGCACCAAGAGACCCAGTACTTC	CASSYSHQETQYF
.	TRBV6-5	TRBD1	TRBJ1-2	TGTGCCAGCAGATGGGACAGGGGTGGCGGCTACACCTTC	CASRWDRGGGYTF
.	TRBV4-1	.	TRBJ2-7	TGCGCCAGCAGCCAAGAAGGTGATTCCCCCGACGAGCAGTACTTC	CASSQEGDSPDEQYF
.	TRBV19	TRBD2	TRBJ2-2	TGTGCCAGTAGTAGACTAGCGGGGGGCGGCGGGGAGCTGTTTTTT	CASSRLAGGGGELFF